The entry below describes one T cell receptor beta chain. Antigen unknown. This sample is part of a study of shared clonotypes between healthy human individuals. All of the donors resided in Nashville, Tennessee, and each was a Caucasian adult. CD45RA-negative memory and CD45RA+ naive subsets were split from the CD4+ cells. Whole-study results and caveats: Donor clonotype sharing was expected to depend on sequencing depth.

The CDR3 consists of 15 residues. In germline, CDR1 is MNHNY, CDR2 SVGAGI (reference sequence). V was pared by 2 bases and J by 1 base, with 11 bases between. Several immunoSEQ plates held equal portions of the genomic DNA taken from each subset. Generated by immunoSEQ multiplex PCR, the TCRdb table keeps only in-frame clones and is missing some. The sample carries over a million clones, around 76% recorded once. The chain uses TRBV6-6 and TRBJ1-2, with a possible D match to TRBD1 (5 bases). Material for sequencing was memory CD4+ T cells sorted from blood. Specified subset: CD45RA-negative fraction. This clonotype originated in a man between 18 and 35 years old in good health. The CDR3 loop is CASSYNGGINYGYTF. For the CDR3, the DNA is TGTGCCAGCAGTTACAATGGGGGGATTAACTATGGCTACACCTTC.